One sample yielded the 17 T cell receptor beta chains listed below, sequenced in a study of cytomegalovirus exposure and HLA in healthy donors. PCR was performed using 60 Vbeta and 13 Jbeta primers. Produced via immunoSEQ multiplex PCR; TCRdb's table is partial and in-frame only. The data contain over 110,000 clones, around 85% of them singletons. The sample taken for sequencing was PBMCs. The receptors were sampled from a woman between 50 and 59 years old in good health and CMV-seropositive.

The chain combines TRBV5-4 with TRBJ2-3; TRBD2 matches at 8 bases. The CDR3 contains 17 residues. The ends lost 4 bases at V and 0 bases at J; junction bases unmatched: 10. Per germline, CDR1 SGHNT and CDR2 YYREEE (reference sequence). The CDR3 sequence is CASSPPGGGLSTDTQYF. The CDR3 nucleotides are TGTGCCAGCAGCCCTCCCGGCGGGGGGCTGAGCACAGATACGCAGTATTTT.

The chain is built from TRBV27 and TRBJ1-2; D perhaps matches TRBD1 (6 bases). The V and J ends lost 6 bases and 4 bases respectively, with 12 bases between them. CDR1 is MNHEY and CDR2 is SMNVEV in the germline V gene (reference sequence). The CDR3 loop spans 13 amino acids. The CDR3 sequence is CASSPAGAYGYTF. As DNA, the CDR3 is TGTGCCAGCAGCCCGGCAGGGGCCTATGGCTACACCTTC.

The V and J genes are TRBV4-3 and TRBJ2-7; perhaps TRBD2 as D (6 bases). There are 14 residues in the CDR3. V lost 5 bases, J lost 0 bases, and 11 bases lay in between. Germline CDR1 and CDR2: LGHNA and YSLEER. As DNA, the CDR3 is TGCGCCAGCAGCTGGGGCGGGGACTCCTACGAGCAGTACTTC. The encoded protein is CASSWGGDSYEQYF.

The chain joins TRBV5-1 to TRBJ1-4, with 10 bases identical to TRBD1. V was pared by 5 bases and J by 2 bases, with 3 bases of the junction left unmatched. This CDR3 is 15 amino acids long. Germline CDR1 SGHRS, CDR2 YFSETQ. DNA for the CDR3: TGCGCCAGCAGATCGACAGGGGGCACTAATGAAAAACTGTTTTTT. Protein product: CASRSTGGTNEKLFF.

This chain uses TRBV6-6 with TRBJ2-3, with D unresolved. V shed 4 bases and J shed 3 bases, with 14 bases lying between them. The CDR3 covers 15 residues. CDR1 is MNHNY and CDR2 is SVGAGI in the germline V gene (reference sequence). The CDR3 DNA sequence: TGTGCCAGCAGTTTAGGCCCGCGGAGAACAGATACGCAGTATTTT. Amino acids: CASSLGPRRTDTQYF.

This clone was found a few times. V and J are TRBV7-9 and TRBJ1-1; 10 bases map to TRBD1. V shed 0 bases, J shed 8 bases, and the junction held 3 bases outside the gene matches. Looked up from germline, CDR1 is SEHNR and CDR2 is FQNEAQ (reference sequence). The CDR3 length is 14 residues. The CDR3: CASSLAGTGDEAFF. CDR3 in DNA: TGTGCCAGCAGCTTAGCGGGGACAGGGGACGAAGCTTTCTTT.

CDR3 coding DNA: TGCGCCAGCAGCCCCTGGTTGCGGGGAGGGCTGCGTCAGCCCCAGCATTTT. It is translated as CASSPWLRGGLRQPQHF. This sequence joins TRBV4-1 and TRBJ1-5; D call uncertain. Germline V gene data show CDR1 as MGHRA and CDR2 as YSYEKL. With 4 bases removed from V and 6 bases from J, the gap between germline ends came to 22 bases. The CDR3 loop spans 17 amino acids.

This clone rates as medium-sized. The CDR3 loop is CASSQEGQGAEAFF. CDR3 bases: TGTGCCAGCAGCCAAGAAGGACAGGGCGCTGAAGCTTTCTTT. The genes are TRBV4-2 and TRBJ1-1; 8 bases fit TRBD1. V shed 0 bases, J shed 6 bases, and the junction held 3 bases outside the gene matches. CDR3 length: 14 amino acids. CDR1 is LGHNA and CDR2 is YNFKEQ in the germline V gene.

This clone has only a few counts. The rearrangement joins TRBV5-1 to TRBJ2-3, with 12 bases lining up with TRBD2. This CDR3 region has 20 residues. Trimming took 1 base from V and 3 from J; bases not matched to a gene: 15. Looked up from germline, CDR1 is SGHRS and CDR2 is YFSETQ. CDR3 residues: CASSLSSSGGATEMTDTQYF. CDR3 in DNA: TGCGCCAGCAGCTTGTCGTCTAGCGGGGGGGCAACTGAGATGACAGATACGCAGTATTTT.

V gene TRBV15 combines with J gene TRBJ1-2, with no clear D. V lost 0 bases to trimming and J lost 3 bases, with 17 bases between them. The CDR3 spans 17 residues. Germline CDR1 reads LNHNV; CDR2 reads YYDKDF (reference sequence). CDR3 loop: CATSRDHGGGRDYGYTF. CDR3 nucleotide sequence: TGTGCCACCAGCAGAGATCATGGCGGAGGGCGAGACTATGGCTACACCTTC.

This clone has a handful of counts. The CDR3 nucleotides read TGTGCCACCAGCAGAGACCTAGCGGGGGAAGAGCAGTTCTTC. This codes for CATSRDLAGEEQFF. This chain links TRBV15 with TRBJ2-1, with 10 bases matching TRBD2. This CDR3 is built from 14 residues. The V gene's germline CDR1 is LNHNV and CDR2 YYDKDF (reference sequence). V was pared by 0 bases and J by 10 bases, with 3 bases of the junction left unmatched.

The chain combines TRBV19 with TRBJ2-2; 7 bases agree with TRBD2. Trimming cost V 3 bases and J 5 bases; bases outside gene matches: 6. This CDR3 contains 15 residues. Germline CDR1 LNHDA, CDR2 SQIVND (reference sequence). CDR3 nucleotides: TGTGCCAGTAGTATTCGCAGGGAGGGAACCGGGGAGCTGTTTTTT. Its protein is CASSIRREGTGELFF.

This clone occurred once. The chain uses TRBV7-2 and TRBJ2-7, with TRBD1 identical over 11 bases. The CDR3 covers 15 residues. With V trimmed by 7 bases and J by 2 bases, 7 bases remained unmatched. Germline CDR1 and CDR2: SGHTA and FQGNSA. CDR3 DNA sequence: TGTGCCAGCAACCACGGGGGACAGGGGGCCTACGAGCAGTACTTC. Protein sequence: CASNHGGQGAYEQYF.

The chain couples TRBV19 to TRBJ1-1; 7 nucleotides line up with TRBD1. Trimming cost V 1 base and J 4 bases; bases outside gene matches: 6. This CDR3 comprises 15 residues. Germline lookup yields CDR1 LNHDA and CDR2 SQIVND (reference sequence). CDR3 sequence: CASSIGDRAGTEAFF. CDR3 nucleotide sequence: TGTGCCAGTAGTATAGGCGACAGGGCGGGCACTGAAGCTTTCTTT.

The DNA for the CDR3 is TGTGCCTGGAGGGGAGCCGGGACAGCAACTAATGAAAAACTGTTTTTT. Amino acids: CAWRGAGTATNEKLFF. The chain has TRBV30 and TRBJ1-4; TRBD1 aligns across 7 bases. The length of the CDR3 is 16 residues. CDR1 GTSNPN and CDR2 SVGIG come from the germline V gene (reference sequence). V was clipped by 3 bases and J by 0 bases; unmatched bases: 7.

V is TRBV2 and J is TRBJ1-6; 9 bases match TRBD1. There are 14 residues in the CDR3. CDR1 and CDR2 (germline): SNHLY, FYNNEI. Germline trimming cut 10 bases from V and 6 bases from J; bases unmatched to any gene: 7. CDR3 DNA sequence: TGTGCCACTACCGGGACAGGGTTTAATTCACCCCTCCACTTT. It specifies CATTGTGFNSPLHF.

The chain is built from TRBV7-3 and TRBJ2-1; D not resolved. V was pared by 3 bases and J by 8 bases, with 14 bases between. Germline V gene sequence: CDR1 SGHTA, CDR2 FQGTGA. CDR3 length: 14 residues. The CDR3 reads CASSLGSSYHEQFF. CDR3 nucleotides: TGTGCCAGCAGCTTGGGCTCGTCATACCATGAGCAGTTCTTC.